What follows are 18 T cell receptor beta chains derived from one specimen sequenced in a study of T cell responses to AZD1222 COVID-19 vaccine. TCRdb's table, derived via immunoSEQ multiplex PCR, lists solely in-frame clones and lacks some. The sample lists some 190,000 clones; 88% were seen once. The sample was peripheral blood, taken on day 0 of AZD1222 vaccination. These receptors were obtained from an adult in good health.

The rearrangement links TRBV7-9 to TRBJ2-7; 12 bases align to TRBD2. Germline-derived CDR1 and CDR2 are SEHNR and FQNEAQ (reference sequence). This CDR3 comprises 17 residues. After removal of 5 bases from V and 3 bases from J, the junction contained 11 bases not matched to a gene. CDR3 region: CASSRSSGGAQSYEQYF. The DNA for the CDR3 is TGTGCCAGCAGCAGATCTAGCGGGGGGGCCCAGAGCTACGAGCAGTACTTC.

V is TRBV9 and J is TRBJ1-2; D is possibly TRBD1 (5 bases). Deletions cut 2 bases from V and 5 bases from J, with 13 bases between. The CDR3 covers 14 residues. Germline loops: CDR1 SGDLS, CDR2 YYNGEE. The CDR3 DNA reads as TGTGCCAGCAGCGTCGGGGGGACTCAGTATGGCTACACCTTC. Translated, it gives CASSVGGTQYGYTF. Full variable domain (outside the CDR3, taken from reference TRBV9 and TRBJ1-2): DSGVTQTPKHLITATGQRVTLRCSPRSGDLSVYWYQQSLDQGLQFLIQYYNGEERAKGNILERFSAQQFPDLHSELNLSSLELGDSALYFCASSVGGTQYGYTFGSGTRLTVV.

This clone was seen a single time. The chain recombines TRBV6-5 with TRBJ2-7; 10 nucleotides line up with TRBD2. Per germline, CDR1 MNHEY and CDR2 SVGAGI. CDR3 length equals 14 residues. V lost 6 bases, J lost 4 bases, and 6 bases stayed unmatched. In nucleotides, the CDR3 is TGTGCCAGCAGGGGGGGACTAGCGAGTTACGAGCAGTACTTC. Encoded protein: CASRGGLASYEQYF.

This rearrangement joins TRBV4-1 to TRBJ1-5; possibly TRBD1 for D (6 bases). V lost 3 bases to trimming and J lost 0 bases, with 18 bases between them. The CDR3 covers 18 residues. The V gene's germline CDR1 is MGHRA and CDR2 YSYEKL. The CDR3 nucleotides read TGCGCCAGCAGCCAGCTACCGGGACATTTCGATAGCAATCAGCCCCAGCATTTT. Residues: CASSQLPGHFDSNQPQHF.

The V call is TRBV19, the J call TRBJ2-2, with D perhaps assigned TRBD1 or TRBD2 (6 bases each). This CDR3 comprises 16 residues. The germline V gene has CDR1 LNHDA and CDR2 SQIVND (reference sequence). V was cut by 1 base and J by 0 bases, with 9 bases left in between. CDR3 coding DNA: TGTGCCAGTAGTATAGTGAGGGGGGCGAACACCGGGGAGCTGTTTTTT. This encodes CASSIVRGANTGELFF.

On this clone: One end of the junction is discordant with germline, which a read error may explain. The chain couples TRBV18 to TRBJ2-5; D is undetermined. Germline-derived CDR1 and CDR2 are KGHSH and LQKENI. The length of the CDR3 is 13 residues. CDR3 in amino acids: CATSWAYQETQYF. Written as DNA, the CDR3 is TGTGCCACCTCATGGGCATACCAAGAGACCCAGTACTTC.

CDR3: CASSSTRQGPSYEQYF. In DNA, the CDR3 is TGTGCCAGCAGTTCCACCCGCCAAGGGCCCTCTTACGAGCAGTACTTC. The chain carries TRBV28 and TRBJ2-7; D is ambiguous. The CDR3 length is 16 residues. V lost 4 bases and J lost 4, with 20 bases in between. Germline CDR1 is MDHEN and CDR2 is SYDVKM.

The CDR3 region is CASSLRIGTDQTQYF. In DNA, the CDR3 is TGTGCCAGCAGCCTCCGGATCGGGACAGATCAGACCCAGTACTTC. This chain uses TRBV7-6 with TRBJ2-5; 7 bases are shared with TRBD1. The CDR3 loop spans 15 amino acids. V was clipped by 5 bases and J by 6 bases; unmatched bases: 12. CDR1 and CDR2 (germline): SGHVS, FNYEAQ. The entire variable domain, with the rest obtained from reference TRBV7-6 and TRBJ2-5, is as follows: GAGVSQSPRYKVTKRGQDVALRCDPISGHVSLYWYRQALGQGPEFLTYFNYEAQQDKSGLPNDRFSAERPEGSISTLTIQRTEQRDSAMYRCASSLRIGTDQTQYFGPGTRLLVL.

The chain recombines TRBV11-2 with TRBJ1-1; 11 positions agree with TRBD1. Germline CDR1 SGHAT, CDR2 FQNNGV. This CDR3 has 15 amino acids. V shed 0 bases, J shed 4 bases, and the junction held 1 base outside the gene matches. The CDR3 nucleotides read TGTGCCAGCAGCTTAGAGGGGACAGGGGGCACTGAAGCTTTCTTT. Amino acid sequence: CASSLEGTGGTEAFF.

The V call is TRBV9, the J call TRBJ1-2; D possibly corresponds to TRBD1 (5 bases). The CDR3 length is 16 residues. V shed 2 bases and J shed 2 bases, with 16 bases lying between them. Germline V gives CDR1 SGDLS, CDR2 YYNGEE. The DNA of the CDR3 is TGTGCCAGCAGCGTTTTAGGGGAAGACGGAAACTATGGCTACACCTTC. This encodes CASSVLGEDGNYGYTF.

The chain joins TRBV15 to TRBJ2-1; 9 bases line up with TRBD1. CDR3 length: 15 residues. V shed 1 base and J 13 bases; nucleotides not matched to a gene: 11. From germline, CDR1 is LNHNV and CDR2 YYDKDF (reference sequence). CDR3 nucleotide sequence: TGTGCCACCAGCAGAGTCCAGGGACAGGGTTTAGGCCAGTTCTTC. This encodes CATSRVQGQGLGQFF. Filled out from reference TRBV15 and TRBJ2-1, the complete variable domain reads DAMVIQNPRYQVTQFGKPVTLSCSQTLNHNVMYWYQQKSSQAPKLLFHYYDKDFNNEADTPDNFQSRRPNTSFCFLDIRSPGLGDTAMYLCATSRVQGQGLGQFFGPGTRLTVL.

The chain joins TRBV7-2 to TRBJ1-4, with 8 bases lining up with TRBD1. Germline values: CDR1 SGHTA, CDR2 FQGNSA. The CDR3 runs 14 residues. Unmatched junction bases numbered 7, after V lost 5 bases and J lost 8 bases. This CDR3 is CASSPGTGKEKLFF. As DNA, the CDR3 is TGTGCCAGCAGCCCCGGGACAGGCAAAGAAAAACTGTTTTTT.

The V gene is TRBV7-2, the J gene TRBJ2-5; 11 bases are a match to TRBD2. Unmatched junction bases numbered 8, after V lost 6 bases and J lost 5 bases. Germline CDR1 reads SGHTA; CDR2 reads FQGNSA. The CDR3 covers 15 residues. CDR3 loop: CASRPIAGGVETQYF. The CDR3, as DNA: TGTGCCAGCAGACCCATAGCGGGGGGGGTGGAGACCCAGTACTTC.

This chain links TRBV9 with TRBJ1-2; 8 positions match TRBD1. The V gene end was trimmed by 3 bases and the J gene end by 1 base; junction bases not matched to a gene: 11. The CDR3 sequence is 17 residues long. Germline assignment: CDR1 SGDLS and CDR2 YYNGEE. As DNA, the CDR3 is TGTGCCAGCAGCGAGCCAGGACAGGGACCAATTAACTATGGCTACACCTTC. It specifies CASSEPGQGPINYGYTF.

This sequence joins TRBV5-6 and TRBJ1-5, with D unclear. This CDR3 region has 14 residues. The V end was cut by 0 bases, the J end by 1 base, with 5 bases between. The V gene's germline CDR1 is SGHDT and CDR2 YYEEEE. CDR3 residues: CASSLVTSNQPQHF. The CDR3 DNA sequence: TGTGCCAGCAGCTTGGTCACAAGCAATCAGCCCCAGCATTTT.

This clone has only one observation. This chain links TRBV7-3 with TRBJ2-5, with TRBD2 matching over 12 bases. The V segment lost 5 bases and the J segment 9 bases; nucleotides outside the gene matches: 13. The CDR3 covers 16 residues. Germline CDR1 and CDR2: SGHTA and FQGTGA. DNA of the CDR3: TGTGCCAGCAGCCTCCTAGCGGGGGGGCCCCCAGGGTCCCAGTACTTC. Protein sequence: CASSLLAGGPPGSQYF. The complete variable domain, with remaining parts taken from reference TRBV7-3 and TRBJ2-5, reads GAGVSQTPSNKVTEKGKYVELRCDPISGHTALYWYRQSLGQGPEFLIYFQGTGAADDSGLPNDRFFAVRPEGSVSTLKIQRTERGDSAVYLCASSLLAGGPPGSQYFGPGTRLLVL.

The DNA for the CDR3 is TGTGCCAGCAGCTTAAGCGGGACTGCGAGCTCCTACGAGCAGTACTTC. It specifies CASSLSGTASSYEQYF. The chain carries TRBV7-8 and TRBJ2-7; 7 bases map to TRBD2. V was clipped by 2 bases and J by 0 bases; unmatched bases: 7. There are 16 residues in the CDR3. CDR1 and CDR2 from the germline V gene are SGHVS and FQNEAQ. Looking up the rest from reference TRBV7-8 and TRBJ2-7 gives the full variable domain: GAGVSQSPRYKVAKRGQDVALRCDPISGHVSLFWYQQALGQGPEFLTYFQNEAQLDKSGLPSDRFFAERPEGSVSTLKIQRTQQEDSAVYLCASSLSGTASSYEQYFGPGTRLTVT.

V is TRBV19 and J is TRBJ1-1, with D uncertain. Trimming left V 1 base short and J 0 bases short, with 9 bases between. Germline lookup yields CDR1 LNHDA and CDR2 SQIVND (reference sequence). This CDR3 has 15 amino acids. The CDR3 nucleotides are TGTGCCAGTAGTATAGGGGCACTGATGAACACTGAAGCTTTCTTT. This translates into CASSIGALMNTEAFF. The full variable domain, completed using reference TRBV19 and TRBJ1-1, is DGGITQSPKYLFRKEGQNVTLSCEQNLNHDAMYWYRQDPGQGLRLIYYSQIVNDFQKGDIAEGYSVSREKKESFPLTVTSAQKNPTAFYLCASSIGALMNTEAFFGQGTRLTVV.